This T cell receptor (beta chain) is drawn from a study of blood T cell repertoires in COVID-19. Overall study context: Samples taken during acute and convalescent COVID-19 were collected in the United States, Italy and Spain. From T cells, B-cell-depleted T cells, or PBMCs came the material, which was cDNA or gDNA.

In germline, CDR1 is MNHEY, CDR2 SVGEGT. V lost 2 bases and J lost 2, with 10 bases in between. This CDR3 spans 16 amino acids. The authors' processing: Reference gene primer amplification gave nucleated cell count estimates. Repertoires were generated with immunoSEQ multiplex PCR, while TCRdb's copy carries only in-frame clones and drops some. The V and J calls and clone size were taken over from that table, and D and trimming were inferred from the DNA. The data contain 200,000 to 250,000 clones, 86% of them singletons. The chain uses TRBV6-2 or TRBV6-3 and TRBJ2-6; D is unclear. The clonotype comes from a woman aged 45-65 years with acute or convalescent COVID-19. The sequenced sample consisted of peripheral blood. As DNA, the CDR3 is TGTGCCAGCAGTTACCCTACGGTTGCTGGGGCCAACGTCCTGACTTTC. This codes for CASSYPTVAGANVLTF.